This T cell receptor beta chain stems from a study of OX40 agonist ivuxolimab in advanced cancers. About the research overall: Given to patients was ivuxolimab, an agonistic anti-OX40 (CD134) antibody. Around 40% of patients had received prior checkpoint inhibitor therapy.

The method was immunoSEQ multiplex PCR; TCRdb's version includes in-frame clones alone and lacks a portion of them. The sample yields about 42,000 clones, 65% to 90% seen once. There are 15 residues in the CDR3. The V and J ends lost 4 bases and 3 bases respectively, with 16 bases between them. Looked up from germline, CDR1 is SGHAT and CDR2 is FQNNGV. The TCR originated in an adult with an advanced solid tumor such as melanoma, head and neck, liver or kidney cancer. The chain joins TRBV11-2 to TRBJ2-7; perhaps TRBD2 as D (5 bases). This material consisted of CD4+ or CD8+ T cells sorted from blood, taken in a trial of the OX40 agonist ivuxolimab. The CDR3 loop is CASSYPAAADYEQYF. The CDR3 DNA reads TGTGCCAGCAGCTACCCAGCCGCAGCGGACTACGAGCAGTACTTC.